The sequence of this T cell receptor beta chain was determined in a study of coeliac disease (dated by TCRdb to 2022 to 2024). For context, the study as a whole: Coeliac patients were classed as newly diagnosed active disease, refractory coeliac disease type I, or disease controlled by a gluten-free diet. Next-generation sequencing of rearranged TRB and TRG CDR3 regions was used on small intestinal lymphocyte fractions taken from coeliac and non-coeliac patients. The goal was to describe the TR repertoires of small intestinal T cells in active coeliac disease, in refractory type I coeliac disease, and in coeliac disease treated with a gluten-free diet. Refractory coeliac disease type I was defined by the absence of response to a gluten-free diet for more than 12 months, together with immunophenotypically normal intraepithelial cells. Because high-resolution HLA typing was not available, biased TRBV7-2 usage was examined as a proof of principle. Of the approximately 30 patients in the full study, around 22 had coeliac disease confirmed by serology and 8 were controls with non-small intestinal disorders. Samples from about 28 subjects were successfully TRB sequenced, and these included 20 to 25 paired samples of bulk unsorted intraepithelial and lamina propria cells.

Cells were frozen in liquid nitrogen in DMSO/FBS as aliquots of 500,000 cells, with a single aliquot from each fraction going to sequencing. Every one of the 30 patients in the study had endoscopy and a small intestinal biopsy. Lamina propria cells were released by collagenase digestion of the biopsy tissue remaining after intraepithelial cell isolation. Genomic DNA was extracted from frozen unsorted cell fractions using the Qiagen DNeasy blood extraction kit. Trimming costs V 4 bases and J 6 bases, and their ends lie 16 bases apart. CDR1 and CDR2, looked up from the germline V gene, are MNHNS and SASEGT. The CDR3 contains 15 residues, cysteine and phenylalanine counted. Here the CDR3 DNA is all that survives: 45 bases in frame from base 1. Overall study outcomes, separate from this receptor: The separation of intraepithelial from lamina propria cells did not yield high-purity fractions, so cross-contamination between compartments was possible. The authors considered the approach unsuitable for unbiased detection of gliadin-specific T cells, which are scarce and rarely shared between patients. Published gliadin-specific TRB sequences were found in about 50% of the 18 coeliac lamina propria samples but in only 1 of 6 controls. Lower clonality than in controls was observed in the TRB and TRG repertoires of active coeliac intraepithelial and lamina propria samples, suggesting that diverse T cells were recruited. TRB repertoires were mostly private, with most amino acid sequences found in only one sample, and V-gene usage showed no significant difference between disease groups.

A word on this clone: The antigen it recognizes is unknown. Per-nucleotide qualities are absent, and no much larger clonotype sits a single base away.

Libraries came from the immunoSEQ multiplex PCR assay. Using reverse primers that targeted J gene segments together with forward primers that targeted V gene segments, the TR loci were amplified in a multiplexed PCR. The Illumina HiSeq System was used to sequence the amplified CDR3 regions. In the source study's methods: Closely related reads were merged with a nearest-neighbour algorithm so that PCR and sequencing errors were removed and data were collapsed into unique sequences. Two measures summarised the repertoires: clonality, and T cell density, defined as TR molecules per amount of genomic DNA input. Public TRs were defined as CDR3 amino acid sequences in at least 80% of unsorted samples, then tested for differential abundance between coeliac and control samples. Every lamina propria sample was checked against a list of 200 to 250 published gliadin-specific TRB sequences. Differences in clonality and density between disease groups were tested by Kruskal-Wallis tests, followed by Dunn post-tests. In its TCRdb copy, this immuneACCESS table keeps in-frame sequences only and misses some clones. Where compared with another copy, unresolved V genes explain less than half of these, and the others have no known cause. That table is the source of V, J and clone size, and D and trimming were worked out from the DNA. In this sample the table shows several thousand clones, around 69% of which occur a single time. Less than 8% of the sample belongs to the ten largest clones.

The chain was built from TRBV6-1 and TRBJ2-4, with TRBD1 tentatively as D gene (5 bases match). The sequencing sample was made of lamina propria lymphocytes from the gut. The cell subset or site label for this specimen denotes: lamina propria cell (LPC) fraction of small intestinal biopsy. This TCR was sampled from a young man with celiac disease. The CDR3 here reads CASSVAQGGGNIQYF. Here is the DNA: TGTGCCAGCAGTGTTGCTCAGGGCGGTGGAAACATTCAGTACTTC.